This T cell receptor (beta chain) was captured by sequencing in a study of blood T cell repertoires in COVID-19. For the study at large: Collection of acute and convalescent COVID-19 samples took place in the United States, Italy and Spain.

The CDR3 has 14 amino acids. The V end was cut by 4 bases, the J end by 1 base, with 8 bases between. Germline-derived CDR1 and CDR2 are KGHDR and SFDVKD. Under the authors' procedure: Reference gene primer amplification gave nucleated cell count estimates. The repertoire was sequenced with immunoSEQ multiplex PCR; TCRdb's copy has only in-frame clones and lacks some. D and trimming come from the DNA, and the V and J calls and clone size come from that table. Among approximately 270,000 clones listed, roughly 85% were seen once. This clonotype was obtained from a man aged 18 to 35 with active or convalescent COVID-19. The specimen was peripheral blood. V and J are TRBV24-1 and TRBJ2-3; D gene uncertain. CDR3 amino acids: CATSDRGGTDTQYF. CDR3 DNA: TGTGCCACCAGTGACCGCGGTGGCACAGATACGCAGTATTTT.